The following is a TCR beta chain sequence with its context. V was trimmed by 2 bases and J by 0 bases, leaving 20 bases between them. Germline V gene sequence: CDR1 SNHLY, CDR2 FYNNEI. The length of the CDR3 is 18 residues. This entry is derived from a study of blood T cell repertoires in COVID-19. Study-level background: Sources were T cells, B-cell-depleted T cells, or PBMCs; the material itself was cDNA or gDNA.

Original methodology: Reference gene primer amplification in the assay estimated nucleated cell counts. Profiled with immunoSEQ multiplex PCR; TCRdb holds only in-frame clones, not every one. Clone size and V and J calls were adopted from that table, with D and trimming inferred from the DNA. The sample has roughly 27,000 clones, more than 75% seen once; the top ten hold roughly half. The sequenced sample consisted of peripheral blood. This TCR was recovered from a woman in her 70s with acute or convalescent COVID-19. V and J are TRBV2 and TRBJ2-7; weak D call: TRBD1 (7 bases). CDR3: CASSERVRGESSSYEQYF. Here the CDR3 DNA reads TGTGCCAGCAGTGAACGCGTCAGGGGGGAATCGAGCTCCTACGAGCAGTACTTC.